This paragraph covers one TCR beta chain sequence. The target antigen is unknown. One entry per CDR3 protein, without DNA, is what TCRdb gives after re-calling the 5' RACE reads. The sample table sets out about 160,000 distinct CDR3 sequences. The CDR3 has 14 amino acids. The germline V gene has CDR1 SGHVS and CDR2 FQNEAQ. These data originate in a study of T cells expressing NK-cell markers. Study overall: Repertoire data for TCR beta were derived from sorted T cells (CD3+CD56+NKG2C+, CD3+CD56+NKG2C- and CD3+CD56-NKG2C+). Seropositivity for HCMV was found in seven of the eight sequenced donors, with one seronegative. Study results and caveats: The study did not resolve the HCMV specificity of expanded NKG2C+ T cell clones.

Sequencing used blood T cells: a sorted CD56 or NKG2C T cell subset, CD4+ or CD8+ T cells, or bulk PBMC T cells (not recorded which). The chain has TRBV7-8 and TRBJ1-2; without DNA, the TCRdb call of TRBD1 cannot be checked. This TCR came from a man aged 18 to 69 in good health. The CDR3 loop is CASSLGPGQKTGTF. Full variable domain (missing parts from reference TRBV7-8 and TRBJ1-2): GAGVSQSPRYKVAKRGQDVALRCDPISGHVSLFWYQQALGQGPEFLTYFQNEAQLDKSGLPSDRFFAERPEGSVSTLKIQRTQQEDSAVYLCASSLGPGQKTGTFGSGTRLTVV.